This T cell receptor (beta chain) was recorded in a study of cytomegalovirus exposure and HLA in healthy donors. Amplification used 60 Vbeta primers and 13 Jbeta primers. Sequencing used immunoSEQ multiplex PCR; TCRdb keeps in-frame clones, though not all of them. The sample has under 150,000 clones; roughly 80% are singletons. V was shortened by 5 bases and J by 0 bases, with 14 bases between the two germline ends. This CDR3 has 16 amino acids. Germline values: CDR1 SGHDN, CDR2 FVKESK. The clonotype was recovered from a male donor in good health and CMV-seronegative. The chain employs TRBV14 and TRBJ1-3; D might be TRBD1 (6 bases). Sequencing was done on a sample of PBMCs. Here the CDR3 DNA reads TGTGCCAGCAGCGGCATCGACAGGAGCTCTGGAAACACCATATATTTT. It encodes CASSGIDRSSGNTIYF.